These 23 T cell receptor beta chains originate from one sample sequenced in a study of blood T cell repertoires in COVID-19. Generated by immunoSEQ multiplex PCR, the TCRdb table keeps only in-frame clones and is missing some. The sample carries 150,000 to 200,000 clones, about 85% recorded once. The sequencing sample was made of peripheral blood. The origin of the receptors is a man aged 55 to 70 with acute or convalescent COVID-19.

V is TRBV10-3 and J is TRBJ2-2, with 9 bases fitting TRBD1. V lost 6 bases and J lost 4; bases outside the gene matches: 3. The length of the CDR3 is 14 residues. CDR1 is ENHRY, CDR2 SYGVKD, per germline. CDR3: CAISPGQGTGELFF. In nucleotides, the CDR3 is TGTGCCATCAGCCCGGGACAGGGCACCGGGGAGCTGTTTTTT.

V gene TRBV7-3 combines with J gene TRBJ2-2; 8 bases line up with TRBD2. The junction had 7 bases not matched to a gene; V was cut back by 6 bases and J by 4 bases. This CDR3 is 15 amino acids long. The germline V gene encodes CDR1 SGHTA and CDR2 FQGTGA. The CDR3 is CASSRGGTGTGELFF. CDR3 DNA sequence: TGTGCCAGCAGTCGCGGGGGGACGGGCACCGGGGAGCTGTTTTTT.

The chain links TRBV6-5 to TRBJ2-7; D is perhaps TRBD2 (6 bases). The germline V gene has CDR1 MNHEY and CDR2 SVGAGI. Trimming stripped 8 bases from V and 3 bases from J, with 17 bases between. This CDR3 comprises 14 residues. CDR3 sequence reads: CASRRTTHIYEQYF. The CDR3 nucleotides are TGTGCCAGCCGGAGGACTACTCATATCTACGAGCAGTACTTC.

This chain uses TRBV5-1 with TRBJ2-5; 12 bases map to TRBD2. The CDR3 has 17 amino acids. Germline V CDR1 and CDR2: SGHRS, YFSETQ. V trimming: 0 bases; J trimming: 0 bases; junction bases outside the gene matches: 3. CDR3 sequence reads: CASSLGLAGGYQETQYF. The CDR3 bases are TGCGCCAGCAGCTTGGGGCTAGCGGGGGGGTACCAAGAGACCCAGTACTTC. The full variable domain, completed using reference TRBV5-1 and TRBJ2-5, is KAGVTQTPRYLIKTRGQQVTLSCSPISGHRSVSWYQQTPGQGLQFLFEYFSETQRNKGNFPGRFSGRQFSNSRSEMNVSTLELGDSALYLCASSLGLAGGYQETQYFGPGTRLLVL.

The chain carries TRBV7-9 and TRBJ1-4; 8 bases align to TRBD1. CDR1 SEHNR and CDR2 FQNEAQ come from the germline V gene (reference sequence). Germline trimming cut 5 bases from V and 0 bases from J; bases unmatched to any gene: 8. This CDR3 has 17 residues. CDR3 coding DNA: TGTGCCAGCAGCCCTACAGGGGGGACAACAACTAATGAAAAACTGTTTTTT. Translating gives CASSPTGGTTTNEKLFF.

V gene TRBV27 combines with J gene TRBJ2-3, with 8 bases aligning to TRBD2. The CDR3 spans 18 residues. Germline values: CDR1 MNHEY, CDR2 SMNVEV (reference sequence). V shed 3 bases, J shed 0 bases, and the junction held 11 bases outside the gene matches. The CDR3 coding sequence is TGTGCCAGCAGTTTCCTATATAGACTAGCGCGAAGCACAGATACGCAGTATTTT. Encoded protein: CASSFLYRLARSTDTQYF.

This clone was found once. CDR3 coding DNA: TGTGCCAGCAGCCTAGTTACCACAGATACGCAGTATTTT. Translation gives CASSLVTTDTQYF. This chain joins TRBV6-5 and TRBJ2-3; D unresolved. This CDR3 has 13 residues. CDR1 is MNHEY, CDR2 SVGAGI, per germline. The germline V and J ends were trimmed by 6 bases and 2 bases, with 9 bases remaining between them.

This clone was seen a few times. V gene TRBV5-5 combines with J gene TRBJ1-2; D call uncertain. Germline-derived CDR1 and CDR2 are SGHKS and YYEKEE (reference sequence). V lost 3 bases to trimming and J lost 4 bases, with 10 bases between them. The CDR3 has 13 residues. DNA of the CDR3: TGTGCCAGCAGCTCTAGGGAGATCTATGGCTACACCTTC. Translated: CASSSREIYGYTF.

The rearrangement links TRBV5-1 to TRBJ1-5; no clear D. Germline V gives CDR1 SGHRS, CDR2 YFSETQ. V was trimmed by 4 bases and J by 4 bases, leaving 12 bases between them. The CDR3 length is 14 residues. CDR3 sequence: CASSEGSGNQPQHF. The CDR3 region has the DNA TGCGCCAGCAGCGAGGGATCGGGGAATCAGCCCCAGCATTTT.

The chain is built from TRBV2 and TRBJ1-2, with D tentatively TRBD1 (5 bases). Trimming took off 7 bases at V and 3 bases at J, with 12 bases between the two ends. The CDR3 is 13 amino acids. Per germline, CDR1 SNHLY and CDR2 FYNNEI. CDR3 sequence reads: CASNFGRDYGYTF. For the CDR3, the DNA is TGTGCCAGCAATTTCGGCAGGGACTATGGCTACACCTTC. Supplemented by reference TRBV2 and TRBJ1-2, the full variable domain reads EPEVTQTPSHQVTQMGQEVILRCVPISNHLYFYWYRQILGQKVEFLVSFYNNEISEKSEIFDDQFSVERPDGSNFTLKIRSTKLEDSAMYFCASNFGRDYGYTFGSGTRLTVV.

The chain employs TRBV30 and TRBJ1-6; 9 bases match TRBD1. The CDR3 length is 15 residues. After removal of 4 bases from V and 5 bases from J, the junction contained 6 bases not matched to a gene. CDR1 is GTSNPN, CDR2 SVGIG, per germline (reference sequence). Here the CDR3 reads CAWNDRGRDNSPLHF. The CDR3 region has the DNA TGTGCCTGGAATGACAGGGGGAGAGATAATTCACCCCTCCACTTT.

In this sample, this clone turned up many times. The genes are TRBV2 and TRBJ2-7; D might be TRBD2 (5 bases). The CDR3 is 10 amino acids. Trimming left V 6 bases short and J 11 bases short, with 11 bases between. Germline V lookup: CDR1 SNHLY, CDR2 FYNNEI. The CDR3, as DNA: TGTGCCAGCAGCCTCGGGGTGAAGTACTTC. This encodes CASSLGVKYF. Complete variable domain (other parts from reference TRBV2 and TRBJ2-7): EPEVTQTPSHQVTQMGQEVILRCVPISNHLYFYWYRQILGQKVEFLVSFYNNEISEKSEIFDDQFSVERPDGSNFTLKIRSTKLEDSAMYFCASSLGVKYFGPGTRLTVT.

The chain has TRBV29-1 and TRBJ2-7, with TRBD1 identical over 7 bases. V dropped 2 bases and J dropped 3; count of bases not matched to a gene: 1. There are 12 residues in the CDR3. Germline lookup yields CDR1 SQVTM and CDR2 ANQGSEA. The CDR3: CSVERDSYEQYF. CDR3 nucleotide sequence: TGCAGCGTTGAAAGGGACAGCTACGAGCAGTACTTC.

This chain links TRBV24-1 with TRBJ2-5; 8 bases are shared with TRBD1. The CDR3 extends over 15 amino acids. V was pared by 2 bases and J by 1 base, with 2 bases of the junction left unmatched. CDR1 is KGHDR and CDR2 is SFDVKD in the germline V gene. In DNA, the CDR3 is TGTGCCACCAGTGATTCCACAGGGGGCCAAGAGACCCAGTACTTC. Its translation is CATSDSTGGQETQYF.

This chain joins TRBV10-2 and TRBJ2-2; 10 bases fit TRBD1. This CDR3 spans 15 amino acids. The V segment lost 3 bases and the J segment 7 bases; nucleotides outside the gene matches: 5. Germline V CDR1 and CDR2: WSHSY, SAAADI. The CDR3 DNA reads TGCGCCAGCAGTGACGACAGGGGGCTAGGCGGGGAGCTGTTTTTT. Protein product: CASSDDRGLGGELFF.

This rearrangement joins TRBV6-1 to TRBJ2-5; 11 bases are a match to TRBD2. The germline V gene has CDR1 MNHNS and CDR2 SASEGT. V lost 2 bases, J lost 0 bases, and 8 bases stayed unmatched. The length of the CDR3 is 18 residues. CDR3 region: CASSETSGGWAYQETQYF. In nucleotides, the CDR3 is TGTGCCAGCAGTGAAACTAGCGGGGGATGGGCGTACCAAGAGACCCAGTACTTC.

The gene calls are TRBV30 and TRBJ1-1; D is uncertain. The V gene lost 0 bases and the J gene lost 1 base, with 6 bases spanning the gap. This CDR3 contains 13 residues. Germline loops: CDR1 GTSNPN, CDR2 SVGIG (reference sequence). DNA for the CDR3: TGTGCCTGGAGTGTACTCCAGAACACTGAAGCTTTCTTT. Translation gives CAWSVLQNTEAFF.

CDR3 sequence reads: CASSKTGRHQPQHF. The CDR3 region has the DNA TGTGCCAGTAGTAAGACAGGGAGGCATCAGCCCCAGCATTTT. V gene TRBV19 combines with J gene TRBJ1-5, with 7 bases aligning to TRBD1. This CDR3 comprises 14 residues. V was pared by 4 bases and J by 5 bases, with 5 bases of the junction left unmatched. Germline CDR1 LNHDA, CDR2 SQIVND (reference sequence).

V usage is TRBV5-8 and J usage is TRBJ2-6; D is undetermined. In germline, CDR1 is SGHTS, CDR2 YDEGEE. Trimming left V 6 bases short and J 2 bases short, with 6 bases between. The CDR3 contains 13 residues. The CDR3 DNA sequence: TGTGCCAGCACGGTCCCTGGGGCCAACGTCCTGACTTTC. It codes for CASTVPGANVLTF.

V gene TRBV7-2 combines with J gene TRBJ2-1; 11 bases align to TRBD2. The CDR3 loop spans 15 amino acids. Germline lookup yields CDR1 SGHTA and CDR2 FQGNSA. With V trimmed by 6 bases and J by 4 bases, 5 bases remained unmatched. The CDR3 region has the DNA TGTGCCAGCAGACCGACTAGCGGGGCTTACAATGAGCAGTTCTTC. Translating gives CASRPTSGAYNEQFF.

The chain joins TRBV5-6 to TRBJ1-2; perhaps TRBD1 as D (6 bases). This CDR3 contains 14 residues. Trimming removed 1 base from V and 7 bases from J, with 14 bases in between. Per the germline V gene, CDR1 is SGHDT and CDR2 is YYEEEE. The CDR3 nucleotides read TGTGCCAGCAGCTTGTGGCGGGGGCAGGGTGGCTACACCTTC. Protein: CASSLWRGQGGYTF.

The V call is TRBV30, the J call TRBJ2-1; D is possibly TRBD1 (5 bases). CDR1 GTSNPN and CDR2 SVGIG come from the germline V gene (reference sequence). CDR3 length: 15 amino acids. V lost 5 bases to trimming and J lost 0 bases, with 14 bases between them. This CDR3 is CAWSLGRYSYNEQFF. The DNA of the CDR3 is TGTGCCTGGTCGTTGGGGCGGTACTCCTACAATGAGCAGTTCTTC.

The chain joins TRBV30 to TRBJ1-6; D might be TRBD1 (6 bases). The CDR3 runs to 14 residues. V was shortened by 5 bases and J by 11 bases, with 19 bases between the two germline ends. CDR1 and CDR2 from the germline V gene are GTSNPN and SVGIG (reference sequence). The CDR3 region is CAWADRRPTTPLHF. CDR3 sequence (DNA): TGTGCCTGGGCAGACAGGCGACCCACCACACCCCTCCACTTT.